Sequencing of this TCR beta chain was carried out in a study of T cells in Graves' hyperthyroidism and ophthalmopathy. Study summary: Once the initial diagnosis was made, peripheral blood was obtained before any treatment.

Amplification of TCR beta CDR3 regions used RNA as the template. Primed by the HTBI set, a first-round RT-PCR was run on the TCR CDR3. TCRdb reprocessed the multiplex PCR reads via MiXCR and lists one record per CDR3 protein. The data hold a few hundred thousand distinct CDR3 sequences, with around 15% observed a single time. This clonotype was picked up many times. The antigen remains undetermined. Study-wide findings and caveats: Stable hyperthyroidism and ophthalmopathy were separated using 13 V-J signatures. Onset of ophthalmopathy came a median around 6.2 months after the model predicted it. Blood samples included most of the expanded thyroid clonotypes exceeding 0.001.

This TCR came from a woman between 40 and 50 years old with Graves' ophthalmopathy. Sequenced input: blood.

The CDR3 DNA follows: TGCAGTGCTAGAGATGGGAGAGAGGGGAGAGATACGCAGTATTTT. Amino acid sequence: CSARDGREGRDTQYF. The chain is built from TRBV20-1 and TRBJ2-3; possibly TRBD1 or TRBD2 for D (5 bases each). Deletions cut 0 bases from V and 5 bases from J, with 15 bases between. The CDR3 has 15 amino acids. Germline CDR1 is DFQATT and CDR2 is SNEGSKA (reference sequence).